A single sample is the source of the 4 T cell receptor beta chains below, sequenced in a study of blood T cell repertoires in COVID-19. Assay: immunoSEQ multiplex PCR; the TCRdb copy retains only in-frame clones and omits some. The sample has about 160,000 clones, over 80% seen once; the top ten hold 9.1%. The material sequenced was peripheral blood. These receptor sequences come from a woman of 80 years or more with active or convalescent COVID-19.

This rearrangement joins TRBV29-1 to TRBJ1-3; D is undetermined. This CDR3 region has 14 residues. Looked up from germline, CDR1 is SQVTM and CDR2 is ANQGSEA. The V end was cut by 5 bases, the J end by 4 bases, with 15 bases between. The CDR3 spells CSVHLPSGGNTIYF. DNA of the CDR3: TGCAGCGTTCACCTACCCTCCGGGGGAAACACCATATATTTT.

The chain joins TRBV5-1 to TRBJ2-2; the match to TRBD1 covers 8 bases. Unmatched junction bases numbered 6, after V lost 4 bases and J lost 1 base. The germline V gene has CDR1 SGHRS and CDR2 YFSETQ. The CDR3 is made up of 16 amino acids. CDR3 in amino acids: CASSPRGPGNTGELFF. The CDR3 bases are TGCGCCAGCAGCCCCAGGGGGCCCGGGAACACCGGGGAGCTGTTTTTT. Combining the CDR3 with reference TRBV5-1 and TRBJ2-2 gives the whole variable domain KAGVTQTPRYLIKTRGQQVTLSCSPISGHRSVSWYQQTPGQGLQFLFEYFSETQRNKGNFPGRFSGRQFSNSRSEMNVSTLELGDSALYLCASSPRGPGNTGELFFGEGSRLTVL.

The chain has TRBV5-1 and TRBJ2-7, with TRBD1 as a possible D gene (6 bases). The CDR3 sequence is 13 residues long. Germline CDR1 and CDR2: SGHRS and YFSETQ. Trimming took 3 bases from V and 6 from J, leaving 13 bases between them. The CDR3 DNA is TGCGCCAGCAGCTACCTCCAGGGGACCGAGCAGTACTTC. Translation: CASSYLQGTEQYF. The full variable domain, its missing parts supplied by reference TRBV5-1 and TRBJ2-7, is KAGVTQTPRYLIKTRGQQVTLSCSPISGHRSVSWYQQTPGQGLQFLFEYFSETQRNKGNFPGRFSGRQFSNSRSEMNVSTLELGDSALYLCASSYLQGTEQYFGPGTRLTVT.

The chain combines TRBV10-3 with TRBJ1-4; 7 positions match TRBD1. The CDR3 contains 14 residues. V trimming: 6 bases; J trimming: 5 bases; junction bases outside the gene matches: 6. Germline V gene sequence: CDR1 ENHRY, CDR2 SYGVKD. CDR3 DNA: TGTGCCATCAGCCTGACAGGGAGCAATGAAAAACTGTTTTTT. This codes for CAISLTGSNEKLFF.